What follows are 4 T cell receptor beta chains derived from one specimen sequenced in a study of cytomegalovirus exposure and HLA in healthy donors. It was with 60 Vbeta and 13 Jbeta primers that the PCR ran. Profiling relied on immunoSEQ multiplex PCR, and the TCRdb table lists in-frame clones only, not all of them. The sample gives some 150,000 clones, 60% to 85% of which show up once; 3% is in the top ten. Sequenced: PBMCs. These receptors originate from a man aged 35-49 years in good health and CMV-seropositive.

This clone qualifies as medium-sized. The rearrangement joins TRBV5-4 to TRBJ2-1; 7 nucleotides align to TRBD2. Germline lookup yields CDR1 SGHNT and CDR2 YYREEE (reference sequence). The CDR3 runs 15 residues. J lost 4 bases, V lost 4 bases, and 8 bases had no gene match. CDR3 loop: CASSNSGAGYNEQFF. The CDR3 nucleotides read TGTGCCAGCAGCAATTCAGGAGCGGGGTACAATGAGCAGTTCTTC.

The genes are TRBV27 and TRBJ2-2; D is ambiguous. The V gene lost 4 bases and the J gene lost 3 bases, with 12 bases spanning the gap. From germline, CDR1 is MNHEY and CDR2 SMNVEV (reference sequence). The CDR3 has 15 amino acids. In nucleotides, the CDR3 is TGTGCCAGCAGTTACCGGGTTGGTGACACCGGGGAGCTGTTTTTT. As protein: CASSYRVGDTGELFF.

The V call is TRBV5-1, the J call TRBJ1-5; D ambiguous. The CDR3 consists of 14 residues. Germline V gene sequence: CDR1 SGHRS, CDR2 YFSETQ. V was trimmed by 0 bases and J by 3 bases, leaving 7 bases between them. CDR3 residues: CASSLDPNNQPQHF. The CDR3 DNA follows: TGCGCCAGCAGCTTGGATCCTAACAATCAGCCCCAGCATTTT. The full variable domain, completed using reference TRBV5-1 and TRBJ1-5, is KAGVTQTPRYLIKTRGQQVTLSCSPISGHRSVSWYQQTPGQGLQFLFEYFSETQRNKGNFPGRFSGRQFSNSRSEMNVSTLELGDSALYLCASSLDPNNQPQHFGDGTRLSIL.

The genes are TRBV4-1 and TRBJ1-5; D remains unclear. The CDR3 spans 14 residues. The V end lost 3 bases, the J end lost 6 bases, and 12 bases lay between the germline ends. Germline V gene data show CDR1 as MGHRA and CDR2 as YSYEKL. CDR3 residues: CASSQLHGSQPQHF. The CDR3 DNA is TGCGCCAGCAGCCAGCTACACGGGAGTCAGCCCCAGCATTTT.